The 23 T cell receptor beta chains below come from one sample, sequenced in a study of identical twins. TCRdb reanalysed the 5' RACE reads using MiXCR and keeps one entry per CDR3 protein. There are approximately 620,000 distinct CDR3 sequences in the sample; 8% to 9% occur only once, and 0.8% to 1% lies in the top ten. These data were likewise used in another study, on yellow fever vaccine responses in identical twins.

Sequencing was performed on PBMCs. The receptors here all came from a woman aged 18-35 years in good health.

V and J are TRBV5-1 and TRBJ2-7; 7 nucleotides line up with TRBD1. Germline V gives CDR1 SGHRS, CDR2 YFSETQ. J was trimmed by 2 bases and V by 5 bases; bases with no gene match: 10. This CDR3 region has 15 residues. CDR3 nucleotides: TGCGCCAGCAGGTTCGAGACGGGGACAGCCTACGAGCAGTACTTC. Translation gives CASRFETGTAYEQYF.

This clonotype has only a few counts. The chain couples TRBV29-1 to TRBJ2-5, with a tentative D call TRBD2 (6 bases). Germline V gene sequence: CDR1 SQVTM, CDR2 ANQGSEA. V was cut by 4 bases and J by 0 bases, with 9 bases left in between. The CDR3 consists of 13 residues. The CDR3 sequence is CSVGREYQETQYF. The CDR3, as DNA: TGCAGCGTTGGTCGGGAGTACCAAGAGACCCAGTACTTC.

This clonotype has a handful of counts. CDR3 DNA sequence: TGTGCCAGCAGCGTAGGGCAGCCGAGCACAGATACGCAGTATTTT. It specifies CASSVGQPSTDTQYF. The rearrangement joins TRBV9 to TRBJ2-3; D remains ambiguous. Germline V gene lookup returns CDR1 SGDLS and CDR2 YYNGEE. The CDR3 has 15 residues. V dropped 0 bases and J dropped 0 bases, with 8 bases sitting between them. Drawing the rest from reference TRBV9 and TRBJ2-3, the complete variable domain is DSGVTQTPKHLITATGQRVTLRCSPRSGDLSVYWYQQSLDQGLQFLIQYYNGEERAKGNILERFSAQQFPDLHSELNLSSLELGDSALYFCASSVGQPSTDTQYFGPGTRLTVL.

This clonotype was picked up a small number of times. The chain couples TRBV21-1 to TRBJ1-4; whether TRBD1, the table's D call, matches the DNA was not checked. TRBV21-1 is a documented pseudogene. CDR3 length: 12 amino acids. The CDR3 is CASSPRTEKLFF. The CDR3 region has the DNA TGTGCCAGCAGCCCCCGGACAGAAAAACTGTTTTTT.

This clonotype was recorded a few times. This chain joins TRBV5-5 and TRBJ2-1, with TRBD1 as a possible D gene (6 bases). Deletions cut 1 base from V and 1 base from J, with 12 bases between. The CDR3 totals 16 residues. Germline lookup yields CDR1 SGHKS and CDR2 YYEKEE (reference sequence). CDR3 bases: TGTGCCAGCAGCTTGAAGGGGGTAGATTCCTACAATGAGCAGTTCTTC. Its protein is CASSLKGVDSYNEQFF.

The V call is TRBV10-3, the J call TRBJ1-1, with TRBD1 as a possible D gene (5 bases). V shed 0 bases and J shed 4 bases, with 15 bases lying between them. CDR1 and CDR2 (germline): ENHRY, SYGVKD. The CDR3 sequence is 16 residues long. The CDR3: CAISESLGQGITEAFF. The DNA of the CDR3 is TGTGCCATCAGTGAGTCCTTGGGCCAGGGAATCACTGAAGCTTTCTTT.

This clonotype was recorded many times. V usage is TRBV27 and J usage is TRBJ1-1, with TRBD1 as a possible D gene (6 bases). V lost 7 bases and J lost 1, with 22 bases in between. Germline V gene lookup returns CDR1 MNHEY and CDR2 SMNVEV (reference sequence). The CDR3 is made up of 17 amino acids. The CDR3 DNA follows: TGTGCCAGCAAAGCGACATACATCGGGGGGCGGAACACTGAAGCTTTCTTT. Encoded protein: CASKATYIGGRNTEAFF.

This clonotype was detected many times. This chain joins TRBV5-1 and TRBJ2-3; D uncertain. Germline CDR1 reads SGHRS; CDR2 reads YFSETQ. V lost 3 bases to trimming and J lost 2 bases, with 4 bases between them. The CDR3 is 12 amino acids. CDR3 protein: CASSWDTDTQYF. The DNA of the CDR3 is TGCGCCAGCAGCTGGGACACAGATACGCAGTATTTT.

The CDR3 reads CASSLVPGSHMGRYTQYF. The CDR3 nucleotides are TGTGCCAGCAGCTTAGTTCCTGGGAGTCATATGGGGCGCTATACGCAGTATTTT. This chain links TRBV11-1 with TRBJ2-3; the D gene could be TRBD1 or TRBD2 (5 bases each). Trimming cost V 1 base and J 7 bases, with 24 bases left between them. This CDR3 has 18 residues. Germline V gene data show CDR1 as SGHAT and CDR2 as FQDESV (reference sequence).

DNA for the CDR3: TGTGCCAGCGGAACTATGGGTGAGCAGTTCTTC. Its translation: CASGTMGEQFF. This chain connects TRBV27 to TRBJ2-1, with D uncertain. Trimming pared 8 bases from V and 9 bases from J, leaving 11 bases between. The CDR3 consists of 11 residues. Germline assignment: CDR1 MNHEY and CDR2 SMNVEV (reference sequence).

This clonotype was counted between two and nine times. A junction end diverges from the germline sequence, so it may reflect a read error. This chain joins TRBV24-1 and TRBJ2-2; the match to TRBD2 covers 7 bases. The CDR3 sequence is 16 residues long. CDR1 and CDR2 from the germline V gene are KGHDR and SFDVKD. In DNA form, the CDR3 reads TGTGACACCAGTGATAAAAAGCGGGACTACACCGGGGAGCTGTTTTTT. This codes for CDTSDKKRDYTGELFF.

This clonotype was seen repeatedly, ten times or more. This chain links TRBV7-2 with TRBJ1-5; 7 nucleotides match TRBD1. Germline trimming cut 1 base from V and 5 bases from J; bases unmatched to any gene: 11. The CDR3 is made up of 17 amino acids. Germline-derived CDR1 and CDR2 are SGHTA and FQGNSA. CDR3 region: CASSLGAGRGYDQPQHF. The CDR3 nucleotides are TGTGCCAGCAGCTTAGGAGCCGGCAGGGGGTACGATCAGCCCCAGCATTTT.

Points on this clonotype: Given a much more abundant clone one base away, this may be a read error. The chain links TRBV29-1 to TRBJ2-7, with D hard to call. CDR1 and CDR2 (germline): SQVTM, ANQGSEA. CDR3 length: 14 residues. The CDR3: CSVEGLQPAYEQHF. Here the CDR3 DNA reads TGCAGCGTTGAAGGTTTACAACCCGCCTACGAGCAGCACTTC.

This chain connects TRBV2 to TRBJ2-1, with D perhaps matching TRBD1 or TRBD2 (5 bases each). CDR3 length: 16 amino acids. Trimming removed 5 bases at V and 3 bases at J, with 17 bases between. Germline CDR1 reads SNHLY; CDR2 reads FYNNEI. CDR3 loop: CASSKPGTRNYNEQFF. As DNA, the CDR3 is TGTGCCAGCAGTAAGCCGGGGACCCGTAACTACAATGAGCAGTTCTTC.

The sample holds a few counts of this clonotype. The chain joins TRBV9 to TRBJ2-7, with 10 bases lining up with TRBD2. CDR1 and CDR2 from the germline V gene are SGDLS and YYNGEE. There are 16 residues in the CDR3. After removal of 4 bases from V and 5 bases from J, the junction contained 12 bases not matched to a gene. The chain's CDR3 is CASSIRPASGGDEQYF. CDR3 bases: TGTGCCAGCAGCATCCGTCCCGCTAGCGGGGGCGACGAGCAGTACTTC.

Many counts were recorded for this clonotype. The gene calls are TRBV5-1 and TRBJ2-1, with 7 bases identical to TRBD2. The CDR3 contains 15 residues. Germline V gene data show CDR1 as SGHRS and CDR2 as YFSETQ. The trim removed 0 bases at V and 6 bases at J, leaving 6 bases unmatched. DNA for the CDR3: TGCGCCAGCAGCTTGGCCGGGGCTAGCGGCAATGAGCAGTTCTTC. The encoded protein is CASSLAGASGNEQFF.

At least ten counts were recorded for this clonotype. The chain joins TRBV5-1 to TRBJ2-2, with 7 bases identical to TRBD2. The junction had 11 bases not matched to a gene; V was cut back by 3 bases and J by 6 bases. Germline assignment: CDR1 SGHRS and CDR2 YFSETQ. The CDR3 runs to 16 residues. CDR3 bases: TGCGCCAGCAGCTCTACTTCGGGGGGATCAGCCGGGGAGCTGTTTTTT. Its translation is CASSSTSGGSAGELFF.

This clonotype was detected only a few times. The chain recombines TRBV10-3 with TRBJ2-2; 7 nucleotides align to TRBD1. From germline, CDR1 is ENHRY and CDR2 SYGVKD. J gave up 4 bases and V 6 bases, and 5 bases lay outside the gene matches. CDR3 length equals 14 residues. The CDR3 region has the DNA TGTGCCATCAGGGGGGACAGTTCCACCGGGGAGCTGTTTTTT. Its protein is CAIRGDSSTGELFF.

This clonotype was detected only a few times. J is TRBJ1-1 and V is TRBV11-1; D might be TRBD1 (5 bases). Germline CDR1 SGHAT, CDR2 FQDESV (reference sequence). Trimming stripped 5 bases from V and 0 bases from J, with 31 bases between. The CDR3 length is 21 residues. The CDR3 bases are TGTGCCAGCAGCCTCCCAGGGAACAATCCGGACGGTGCCCTGATGAACACTGAAGCTTTCTTT. Protein: CASSLPGNNPDGALMNTEAFF. Together with reference TRBV11-1 and TRBJ1-1, the CDR3 gives the full variable domain: EAEVAQSPRYKITEKSQAVAFWCDPISGHATLYWYRQILGQGPELLVQFQDESVVDDSQLPKDRFSAERLKGVDSTLKIQPAELGDSAMYLCASSLPGNNPDGALMNTEAFFGQGTRLTVV.

A few counts support this clonotype. This sequence joins TRBV5-1 and TRBJ2-3, with D unresolved. CDR3 length: 13 amino acids. Trimming removed 5 bases from V and 3 bases from J, with 10 bases in between. CDR1 is SGHRS and CDR2 is YFSETQ in the germline V gene. The DNA for the CDR3 is TGCGCCAGCAGAAATCCTGCAACAGATACGCAGTATTTT. Translation: CASRNPATDTQYF.

The rearrangement uses TRBV5-1 and TRBJ2-7; D unclear. V was pared by 4 bases and J by 2 bases, with 13 bases between. The CDR3 loop spans 14 amino acids. Germline V gives CDR1 SGHRS, CDR2 YFSETQ. The CDR3 sequence is CASSVQVRPYEQYF. The DNA of the CDR3 is TGCGCCAGCAGCGTCCAGGTGCGGCCCTACGAGCAGTACTTC.

This clonotype has just a few counts. The chain carries TRBV9 and TRBJ1-1; no firm D call. Trimming took off 4 bases at V and 8 bases at J, with 15 bases between the two ends. Germline CDR1 SGDLS, CDR2 YYNGEE. The CDR3 extends over 13 amino acids. CDR3 sequence reads: CASSPHISGEAFF. DNA for the CDR3: TGTGCCAGCAGCCCCCATATTAGTGGGGAAGCTTTCTTT.

This clonotype was seen at least ten times. Here the CDR3 reads CAIRTASGRGSYNEQFF. The CDR3 coding sequence is TGTGCCATCAGAACGGCTAGCGGGAGAGGGTCCTACAATGAGCAGTTCTTC. The V gene is TRBV10-3, the J gene TRBJ2-1, with 10 bases aligning to TRBD2. The V gene's germline CDR1 is ENHRY and CDR2 SYGVKD. CDR3 length equals 17 residues. V shed 6 bases and J 1 base; nucleotides not matched to a gene: 9.